These 26 T cell receptor beta chains were all obtained from the same sample, sequenced in a study of Ad26.COV2.S vaccination and SARS-CoV-2 variants. Assay used: immunoSEQ multiplex PCR; TCRdb lists only in-frame clones, some missing. The table has roughly 680,000 clones, 89% seen once. Noted treatment: about 20 received Ad26.COV2.S at low or high dose, single or two shots; several received placebo; per-sample allocation not given. Specimens were obtained on day 63 following the first vaccine or placebo injection. The material sequenced was peripheral blood, taken in a trial of Ad26.COV2.S vaccine versus placebo. These receptors originate from a person aged 18 to 59 who received the Ad26.COV2.S COVID-19 vaccine or a placebo.

The V gene is TRBV2, the J gene TRBJ2-5; TRBD2 matches at 7 bases. CDR3 length equals 12 residues. CDR1 and CDR2 (germline): SNHLY, FYNNEI. V was clipped by 5 bases and J by 3 bases; unmatched bases: 0. CDR3 sequence (DNA): TGTGCCAGCAGTAGCGGGAAAGAGACCCAGTACTTC. Translation gives CASSSGKETQYF.

As to this clone: Other DNA sequences of this sample code for an identical CDR3. The V call is TRBV5-1, the J call TRBJ1-1; TRBD1 is a possible D gene (5 bases). The CDR3 covers 13 residues. V was trimmed by 4 bases and J by 5 bases, leaving 12 bases between them. From germline, CDR1 is SGHRS and CDR2 YFSETQ. Here the CDR3 reads CASSLGGGTEAFF. The CDR3 DNA sequence: TGCGCCAGCAGCCTGGGGGGAGGAACTGAAGCTTTCTTT.

Here the CDR3 DNA reads TGTGCCAGCAGCTTAGTACAGGGAAATCCCCTCTATGGCTACACCTTC. Its protein is CASSLVQGNPLYGYTF. This chain links TRBV7-2 with TRBJ1-2; a possible D gene is TRBD1 (6 bases). This CDR3 is built from 16 residues. Looked up from germline, CDR1 is SGHTA and CDR2 is FQGNSA. Trimming left V 1 base short and J 4 bases short, with 16 bases between.

The V and J genes are TRBV27 and TRBJ1-4; D unresolved. The CDR3 consists of 13 residues. Germline V CDR1 and CDR2: MNHEY, SMNVEV (reference sequence). V was cut by 4 bases and J by 5 bases, with 8 bases left in between. Here the CDR3 DNA reads TGTGCCAGCAGTTCCCGGTCGAATGAAAAACTGTTTTTT. It codes for CASSSRSNEKLFF.

For this clone: The identical CDR3 is also encoded by other nucleotide sequences in the sample. The chain recombines TRBV11-2 with TRBJ2-7, with 10 bases fitting TRBD1. J lost 4 bases, V lost 3 bases, and 3 bases had no gene match. This CDR3 comprises 14 residues. Germline loops: CDR1 SGHAT, CDR2 FQNNGV. CDR3 sequence: CASSFGTGVYEQYF. CDR3 nucleotide sequence: TGTGCCAGCAGCTTTGGGACAGGGGTTTACGAGCAGTACTTC. Full variable domain (missing parts from reference TRBV11-2 and TRBJ2-7): EAGVAQSPRYKIIEKRQSVAFWCNPISGHATLYWYQQILGQGPKLLIQFQNNGVVDDSQLPKDRFSAERLKGVDSTLKIQPAKLEDSAVYLCASSFGTGVYEQYFGPGTRLTVT.

CDR3 bases: TGTGCCAGCAACCGCCAGGTCACCTACGAGCAGTACTTC. Translated, it gives CASNRQVTYEQYF. V gene TRBV6-6 combines with J gene TRBJ2-7; D not certain. Germline V gene sequence: CDR1 MNHNY, CDR2 SVGAGI (reference sequence). V was clipped by 7 bases and J by 2 bases, with 12 bases between them. This CDR3 is 13 amino acids long.

The V gene is TRBV5-1, the J gene TRBJ2-1; D is undetermined. The CDR3 contains 13 residues. V lost 1 base and J 2 bases, leaving 4 bases between the germline ends. Germline V CDR1 and CDR2: SGHRS, YFSETQ. CDR3 in DNA: TGCGCCAGCAGCTTGACGGCCTACAATGAGCAGTTCTTC. Translation gives CASSLTAYNEQFF.

The genes are TRBV10-3 and TRBJ2-7; possibly TRBD2 for D (6 bases). V lost 6 bases, J lost 1 base, and 13 bases lay in between. Germline V gene data show CDR1 as ENHRY and CDR2 as SYGVKD. The CDR3 consists of 14 residues. CDR3 region: CAIREGGFSYEQYF. CDR3 coding DNA: TGTGCCATCAGGGAGGGCGGATTTTCCTACGAGCAGTACTTC.

This clone was recorded once. The genes are TRBV19 and TRBJ2-7; no definite D call. The CDR3 has 16 amino acids. The V and J ends lost 1 base and 0 bases respectively, with 13 bases between them. Per the germline V gene, CDR1 is LNHDA and CDR2 is SQIVND (reference sequence). CDR3 bases: TGTGCCAGTAGTATAGTTGGGCGGCAGAGCTCCTACGAGCAGTACTTC. This gives the protein CASSIVGRQSSYEQYF.

This clone was seen just once. V usage is TRBV19 and J usage is TRBJ2-4; 9 bases line up with TRBD1. This CDR3 region has 14 residues. The V segment lost 10 bases and the J segment 8 bases; nucleotides outside the gene matches: 12. The germline V gene has CDR1 LNHDA and CDR2 SQIVND (reference sequence). The CDR3 is CATEGRWTGDIQYF. The CDR3 DNA reads TGTGCCACGGAAGGGCGCTGGACAGGGGACATTCAGTACTTC.

This clone was observed once. The gene calls are TRBV2 and TRBJ1-6; a weak D match, TRBD1 (5 bases). V gave up 7 bases and J gave up 8 bases, with 15 bases separating them. Germline CDR1 reads SNHLY; CDR2 reads FYNNEI. The CDR3 covers 14 residues. The chain's CDR3 is CASTTGVTDSPLHF. CDR3 in DNA: TGTGCCAGCACTACGGGGGTGACGGATTCACCCCTCCACTTT.

This clone has only one observation. The chain links TRBV30 to TRBJ2-3; a weak D match, TRBD2 (6 bases). In germline, CDR1 is GTSNPN, CDR2 SVGIG (reference sequence). The V and J ends lost 3 bases and 0 bases respectively, with 19 bases between them. The CDR3 spans 17 residues. The CDR3 coding sequence is TGTGCCTGGAGGGAGGGCCGAGGCTTACGGAGCACAGATACGCAGTATTTT. This encodes CAWREGRGLRSTDTQYF.

The chain combines TRBV10-3 with TRBJ2-3; 7 nucleotides match TRBD2. The CDR3 has 14 amino acids. V trimming: 3 bases; J trimming: 6 bases; junction bases outside the gene matches: 6. CDR1 is ENHRY, CDR2 SYGVKD, per germline. CDR3 sequence reads: CAISDRDYLDTQYF. Here the CDR3 DNA reads TGTGCCATCAGTGATAGGGACTACCTGGATACGCAGTATTTT.

The chain employs TRBV3-1 (or the pseudogene TRBV3-2) and TRBJ2-2, with 9 bases aligning to TRBD1. The ends lost 1 base at V and 7 bases at J; junction bases unmatched: 10. Germline V gene lookup returns CDR1 LGHDT and CDR2 YNNKEL (reference sequence). The CDR3 contains 17 residues. The CDR3: CASSQGRGTGLFGELFF. CDR3 nucleotide sequence: TGTGCCAGCAGCCAAGGACGGGGGACAGGGTTGTTCGGGGAGCTGTTTTTT.

This clone was observed a single time. This chain connects TRBV6-4 to TRBJ1-5; D might be TRBD1 (5 bases). The germline gives CDR1 MRHNA, CDR2 SNTAGT. The CDR3 length is 17 residues. Trimming left V 7 bases short and J 2 bases short, with 21 bases between. The CDR3 coding sequence is TGTGCCAGCATTAGCCAGGAGGGTAGGGGCGGCAATCAGCCCCAGCATTTT. Amino acids: CASISQEGRGGNQPQHF.

V gene TRBV19 combines with J gene TRBJ1-5; D possibly corresponds to TRBD1 (5 bases). The V and J ends lost 5 bases and 7 bases respectively, with 12 bases between them. Germline CDR1 is LNHDA and CDR2 is SQIVND (reference sequence). CDR3 size: 13 residues. This CDR3 is CASSGRGRQPQHF. The DNA for the CDR3 is TGTGCCAGTAGTGGTAGGGGACGGCAGCCCCAGCATTTT. The variable domain in full, completed from reference TRBV19 and TRBJ1-5, reads DGGITQSPKYLFRKEGQNVTLSCEQNLNHDAMYWYRQDPGQGLRLIYYSQIVNDFQKGDIAEGYSVSREKKESFPLTVTSAQKNPTAFYLCASSGRGRQPQHFGDGTRLSIL.

The V call is TRBV19, the J call TRBJ2-7; 8 nucleotides match TRBD1. The ends lost 7 bases at V and 7 bases at J; junction bases unmatched: 12. This CDR3 spans 14 amino acids. CDR1 is LNHDA and CDR2 is SQIVND in the germline V gene (reference sequence). The DNA of the CDR3 is TGTGCCAGTAATAGGGGGACAGGAGGTCGGGAGCAGTACTTC. Its protein is CASNRGTGGREQYF.

J is TRBJ2-7 and V is TRBV10-3; possibly TRBD1 for D (6 bases). Germline V CDR1 and CDR2: ENHRY, SYGVKD. The CDR3 loop spans 16 amino acids. The V gene lost 6 bases and the J gene lost 4 bases, with 22 bases spanning the gap. The CDR3 spells CAIRDTGQAFGYEQYF. Written as DNA, the CDR3 is TGTGCCATCAGGGATACAGGGCAGGCGTTTGGATACGAGCAGTACTTC.

The chain combines TRBV6-5 with TRBJ2-7, with D possibly being TRBD1 (6 bases). There are 14 residues in the CDR3. Trimming removed 2 bases from V and 3 bases from J, with 11 bases in between. Looked up from germline, CDR1 is MNHEY and CDR2 is SVGAGI. In DNA form, the CDR3 reads TGTGCCAGCAGTTACCGAAGACAGGTCTACGAGCAGTACTTC. It translates to CASSYRRQVYEQYF.

The chain has TRBV24-1 and TRBJ1-6; the match to TRBD1 covers 10 bases. The V segment lost 5 bases and the J segment 10 bases; nucleotides outside the gene matches: 13. The germline CDR1 and CDR2 sequences are KGHDR and SFDVKD. CDR3 length: 17 residues. The CDR3 sequence is CATSGGPPRTGGSPLHF. The CDR3 bases are TGTGCCACCAGTGGGGGACCTCCTCGGACAGGGGGATCACCCCTCCACTTT.

The gene calls are TRBV19 and TRBJ2-3, with TRBD1 matching 9 bases. Germline CDR1 reads LNHDA; CDR2 reads SQIVND (reference sequence). Germline trimming cut 5 bases from V and 6 bases from J; bases unmatched to any gene: 0. The CDR3 covers 12 residues. The DNA for the CDR3 is TGTGCCAGTAGTGGACAGGGGGATACGCAGTATTTT. Residues: CASSGQGDTQYF.

This clone appeared a few times. The gene calls are TRBV23-1 and TRBJ1-5, with TRBD1 matching 7 bases. TRBV23-1 is marked as an open reading frame, function uncertain. V lost 4 bases and J lost 3; bases outside the gene matches: 6. This CDR3 is 15 amino acids long. CDR3 residues: CASSPETGNNQPQHF. The CDR3 region has the DNA TGCGCCAGCAGTCCAGAGACAGGGAACAATCAGCCCCAGCATTTT.

V is TRBV7-2 and J is TRBJ1-2; unclear D gene. CDR3 length: 13 amino acids. Between the trimmed V and J ends, which lost 5 bases and 4 bases, there was a span of 11 bases. Germline V gene sequence: CDR1 SGHTA, CDR2 FQGNSA. The DNA for the CDR3 is TGTGCCAGCAGCACAGACAAGTCCTATGGCTACACCTTC. This sequence encodes CASSTDKSYGYTF.

V is TRBV12-3 or TRBV12-4 and J is TRBJ2-5; D possibly corresponds to TRBD2 (5 bases). The CDR3 runs to 13 residues. V was pared by 3 bases and J by 4 bases, with 9 bases between. This CDR3 is CASSLLATETQYF. The DNA for the CDR3 is TGTGCCAGCAGTTTGTTAGCGACAGAGACCCAGTACTTC.

The chain links TRBV5-8 to TRBJ2-3; TRBD2 agrees at 8 bases. The CDR3 is 15 amino acids. The V gene end was trimmed by 3 bases and the J gene end by 4 bases; junction bases not matched to a gene: 7. Germline-derived CDR1 and CDR2 are SGHTS and YDEGEE. CDR3 protein: CASSSSGSRADTQYF. The CDR3, as DNA: TGTGCCAGCAGCTCCAGCGGGAGCAGGGCAGATACGCAGTATTTT.

This chain uses TRBV19 with TRBJ1-4; 7 positions match TRBD1. With V trimmed by 5 bases and J by 0 bases, 15 bases remained unmatched. Germline V gives CDR1 LNHDA, CDR2 SQIVND (reference sequence). The CDR3 totals 19 residues. The CDR3 region is CASSPQGGTGIATNEKLFF. In nucleotides, the CDR3 is TGTGCCAGTAGTCCCCAGGGGGGGACGGGGATTGCAACTAATGAAAAACTGTTTTTT.